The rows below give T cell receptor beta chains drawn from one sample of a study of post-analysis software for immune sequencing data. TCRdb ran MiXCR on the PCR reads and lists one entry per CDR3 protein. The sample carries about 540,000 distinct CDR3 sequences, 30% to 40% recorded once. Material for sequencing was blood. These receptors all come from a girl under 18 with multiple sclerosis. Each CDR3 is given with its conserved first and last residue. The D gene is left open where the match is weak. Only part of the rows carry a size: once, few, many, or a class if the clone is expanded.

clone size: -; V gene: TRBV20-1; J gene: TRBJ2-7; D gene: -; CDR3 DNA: TGCAGTGCTGGAGGTCTGACAGGTATCTCCTACGAGCAGTACTTC; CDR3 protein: CSAGGLTGISYEQYF
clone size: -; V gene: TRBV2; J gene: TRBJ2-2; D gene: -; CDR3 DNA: TGTGCCAGCAGTGCTCGGGCGATCAGGGGGGAGCTGTTTTTT; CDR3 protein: CASSARAIRGELFF
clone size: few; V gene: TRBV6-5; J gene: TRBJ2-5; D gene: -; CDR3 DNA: TGTGCCAGCAGGTTGGCAGGCCAAGAGACCCAGTACTTC; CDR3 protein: CASRLAGQETQYF
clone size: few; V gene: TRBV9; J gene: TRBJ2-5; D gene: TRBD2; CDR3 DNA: TGTGCCAGCAGCGTAGGGGGGAGCGGGGCACAAGAGACCCAGTACTTC; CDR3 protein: CASSVGGSGAQETQYF
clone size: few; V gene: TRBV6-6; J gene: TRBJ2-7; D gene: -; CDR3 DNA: TGTGCCAGCAGTAAGGGGGTAACCTCCTCCTACGAGCAGTACTTC; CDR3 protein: CASSKGVTSSYEQYF
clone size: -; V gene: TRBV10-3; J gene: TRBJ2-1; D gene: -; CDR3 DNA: TGTGCCTTAGGCGGATCCTACAATGAGCAGTTCTTC; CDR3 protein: CALGGSYNEQFF
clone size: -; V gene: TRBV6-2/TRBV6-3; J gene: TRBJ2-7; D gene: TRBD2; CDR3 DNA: TGTGCCGGCAGGACTAGCGGGACCTACGAGCAGTACTTC; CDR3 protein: CAGRTSGTYEQYF
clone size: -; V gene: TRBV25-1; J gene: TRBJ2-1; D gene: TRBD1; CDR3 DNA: TGTGCCAGCAGTGACAGGGGGCACTTCAATGAGCAGTTCTTC; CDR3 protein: CASSDRGHFNEQFF
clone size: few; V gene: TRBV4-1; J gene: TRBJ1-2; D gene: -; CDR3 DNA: TGCGCCAGCAGCCAAGATATCCAGGGACCCACCTATGGCTACACCTTC; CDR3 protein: CASSQDIQGPTYGYTF
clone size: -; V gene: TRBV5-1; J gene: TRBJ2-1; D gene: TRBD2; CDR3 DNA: TGCGCCAGCAGCGAGGGACTAGCGGGGTTCTTGACGGGTGAGCAGTTCTTC; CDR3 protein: CASSEGLAGFLTGEQFF
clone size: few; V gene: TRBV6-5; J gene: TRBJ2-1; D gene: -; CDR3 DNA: TGTGCCAGCAGTAGTACAAATTACAATGAGCAGTTCTTC; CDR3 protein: CASSSTNYNEQFF
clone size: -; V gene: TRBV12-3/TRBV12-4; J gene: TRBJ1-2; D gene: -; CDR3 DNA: TGTGCCAGCAGCGGAGAAGGGGCTGCCTATGGCTACACCTTC; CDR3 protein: CASSGEGAAYGYTF
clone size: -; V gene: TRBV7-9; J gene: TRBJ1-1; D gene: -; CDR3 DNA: TGTGCCAGCAGCTTAGATACGGACCCGGAAGCTTTCTTT; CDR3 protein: CASSLDTDPEAFF
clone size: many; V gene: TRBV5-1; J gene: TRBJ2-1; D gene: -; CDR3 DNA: TGCGCCAGCAGCTTGGTAGGGGATGAGCAGTTCTTC; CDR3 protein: CASSLVGDEQFF
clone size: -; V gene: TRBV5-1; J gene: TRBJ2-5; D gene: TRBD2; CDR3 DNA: TGCGCCAGCAGCCCCGGGACTATCGCAGAGACCCAGTACTTC; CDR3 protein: CASSPGTIAETQYF
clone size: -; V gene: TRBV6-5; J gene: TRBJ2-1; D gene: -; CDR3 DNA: TGTGCCAGCAGTGCGGGGACCGGATTGCAGTTCTTC; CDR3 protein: CASSAGTGLQFF
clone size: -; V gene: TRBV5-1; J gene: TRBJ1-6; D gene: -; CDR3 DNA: TGCGCCAGCAGCTTGGGACCAGGATCCACGATGAATTCACCCCTCCACTTT; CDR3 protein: CASSLGPGSTMNSPLHF
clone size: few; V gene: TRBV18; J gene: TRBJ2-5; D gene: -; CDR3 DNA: TGTGCCAGCTCACCAAGCGAATTAGAGACCCAGTACTTC; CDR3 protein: CASSPSELETQYF
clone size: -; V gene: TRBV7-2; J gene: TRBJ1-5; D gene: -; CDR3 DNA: TGTGCCAGCAGCTACGGGGCCGATCAGCCCCAGCATTTT; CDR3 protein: CASSYGADQPQHF
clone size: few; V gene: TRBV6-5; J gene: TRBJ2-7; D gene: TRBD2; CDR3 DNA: TGTGCCAGCAGGCAGACTAGCCGGCAGTACTTC; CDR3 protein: CASRQTSRQYF
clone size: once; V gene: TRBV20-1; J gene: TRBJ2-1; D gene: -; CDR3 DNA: TGCAGTGCCCCCGTGAGCGGTCCTAGGAATGAGCAGTTCTTC; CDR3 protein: CSAPVSGPRNEQFF
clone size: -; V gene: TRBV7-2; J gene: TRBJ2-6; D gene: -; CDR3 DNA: TGTGCCAGCAGCTTAAAATCGACAGCTGGGGCCAACGTCCTGACTTTC; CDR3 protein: CASSLKSTAGANVLTF
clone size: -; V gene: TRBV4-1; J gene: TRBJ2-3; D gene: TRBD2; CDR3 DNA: TGCGCCAGCAGCCAAGAGACTAGCGGGTTCACAGATACGCAGTATTTT; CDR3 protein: CASSQETSGFTDTQYF
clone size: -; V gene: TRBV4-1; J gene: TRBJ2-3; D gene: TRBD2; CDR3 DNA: TGCGCCAGCAGCCAAGATTGGCTAGCGGCCACAGATACGCAGTATTTT; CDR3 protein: CASSQDWLAATDTQYF
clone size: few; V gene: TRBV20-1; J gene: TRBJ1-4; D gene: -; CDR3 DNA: TGCAGTGCTCCCCTCGGGGCGGGGGTTCGGGAAAAACTGTTTTTT; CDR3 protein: CSAPLGAGVREKLFF
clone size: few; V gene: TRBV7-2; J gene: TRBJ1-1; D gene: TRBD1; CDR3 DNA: TGTGCCAGCACCCCGTCGGCAGGGGGCTTCACTGAAGCTTTCTTT; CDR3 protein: CASTPSAGGFTEAFF
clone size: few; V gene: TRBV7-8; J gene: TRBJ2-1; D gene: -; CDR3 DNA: TGTGCCAGCAGCATCTCCCCCCTAAGGGTCAGGGGTGCCCCTGAGCAGTTCTTC; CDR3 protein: CASSISPLRVRGAPEQFF
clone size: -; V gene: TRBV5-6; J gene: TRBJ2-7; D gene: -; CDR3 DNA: TGTGCCAGCAGCTCCGACAGGAATCGGTCTCCCTACGAGCAGTACTTC; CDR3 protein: CASSSDRNRSPYEQYF
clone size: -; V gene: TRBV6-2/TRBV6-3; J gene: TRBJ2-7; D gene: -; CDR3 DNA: TGTGCCAGCAGTTACCGGCCACCGGAGCAGTACTTC; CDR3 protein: CASSYRPPEQYF
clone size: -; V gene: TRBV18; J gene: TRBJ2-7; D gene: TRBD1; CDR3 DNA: TGTGCCAGCTCGGGGACGGACAGGGGGCGAGAGCAGTACTTC; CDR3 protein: CASSGTDRGREQYF
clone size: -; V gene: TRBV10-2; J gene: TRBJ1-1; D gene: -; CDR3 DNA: TGCGCCAGCTCGACCCAGGCAGCGAACACTGAAGCTTTCTTT; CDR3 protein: CASSTQAANTEAFF
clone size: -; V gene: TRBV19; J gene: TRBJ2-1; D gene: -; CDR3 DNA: TGTGCCAGTGGCCCGGGGGACTGGAATGAGCAGTTCTTC; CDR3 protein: CASGPGDWNEQFF
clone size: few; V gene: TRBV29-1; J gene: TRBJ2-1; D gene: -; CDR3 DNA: TGCAGCGTGGGGGTCACGGGCGCCCGGGAGCAGTTCTTC; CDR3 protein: CSVGVTGAREQFF